This T cell receptor beta chain originates from a study of T cells in Graves' hyperthyroidism and ophthalmopathy. Germline loops: CDR1 MNHNS, CDR2 SASEGT. This CDR3 region has 12 residues. Unmatched junction bases numbered 2, after V lost 6 bases and J lost 5 bases. This clonotype was counted a few times. The source material, RNA transcripts, was used to amplify TCR beta CDR3 regions. An initial round of RT-PCR targeting the TCR CDR3 relied on the HTBI primer set. A single record per CDR3 protein comes from TCRdb applying MiXCR to the multiplex PCR reads. The sample yields some 490,000 distinct CDR3 sequences, approximately 23% seen once.

The chain joins TRBV6-1 to TRBJ2-7, with 9 bases that match TRBD1. The source is a woman aged 70-85 years with Graves' ophthalmopathy. Sequencing was carried out using blood. The CDR3, as DNA: TGTGCCAGCAGCGGGACAGGGCACGAGCAGTACTTC. Amino acids: CASSGTGHEQYF.